What follows are 8 T cell receptor beta chains derived from one specimen sequenced in a study of cytomegalovirus exposure and HLA in healthy donors. The primer mix had 60 Vbeta and 13 Jbeta primers. Produced via immunoSEQ multiplex PCR; TCRdb's table is partial and in-frame only. In the table there are some 210,000 clones, roughly 80% of which are singletons. The sequenced material came from PBMCs. These receptors all stem from a woman aged 25 to 39 in good health and CMV-seropositive.

V usage is TRBV6-1 and J usage is TRBJ2-7; 13 nucleotides line up with TRBD2. This CDR3 spans 13 amino acids. CDR1 and CDR2 from the germline V gene are MNHNS and SASEGT. J gave up 8 bases and V 3 bases, and 1 base lay outside the gene matches. The CDR3 spells CASSEGLAGKQYF. The CDR3 DNA reads TGTGCCAGCAGTGAGGGACTAGCGGGGAAGCAGTACTTC.

The chain has TRBV15 and TRBJ2-7, with TRBD2 identical over 7 bases. The CDR3 runs 15 residues. Germline V gene lookup returns CDR1 LNHNV and CDR2 YYDKDF (reference sequence). The V and J ends lost 0 bases and 2 bases, in that order; junction bases with no gene match: 4. CDR3 nucleotides: TGTGCCACCAGCAGAGATCGCGCGGGAGCCTACGAGCAGTACTTC. Protein product: CATSRDRAGAYEQYF.

The chain links TRBV7-2 to TRBJ1-1; TRBD1 matches at 7 bases. The CDR3 is made up of 18 amino acids. With V trimmed by 5 bases and J by 0 bases, 15 bases remained unmatched. Looked up from germline, CDR1 is SGHTA and CDR2 is FQGNSA. CDR3 bases: TGTGCCAGCAGCCCATTAGACAGGGCCCAACTTCTGAACACTGAAGCTTTCTTT. This translates into CASSPLDRAQLLNTEAFF. Full variable domain (outside the CDR3, taken from reference TRBV7-2 and TRBJ1-1): GAGVSQSPSNKVTEKGKDVELRCDPISGHTALYWYRQSLGQGLEFLIYFQGNSAPDKSGLPSDRFSAERTGGSVSTLTIQRTQQEDSAVYLCASSPLDRAQLLNTEAFFGQGTRLTVV.

This chain connects TRBV5-1 to TRBJ2-7, with a possible D match to TRBD2 (5 bases). The germline CDR1 and CDR2 sequences are SGHRS and YFSETQ. This CDR3 has 13 residues. V lost 1 base, J lost 2 bases, and 7 bases lay in between. The CDR3 DNA is TGCGCCAGCAGCTTGTCTAGCCCCTACGAGCAGTACTTC. Protein sequence: CASSLSSPYEQYF.

This clone was picked up one time. The chain links TRBV5-6 to TRBJ1-2; D unclear. V was pared by 7 bases and J by 8 bases, with 18 bases between. This CDR3 contains 13 residues. CDR1 and CDR2 from the germline V gene are SGHDT and YYEEEE. The CDR3 loop reads CASLSAVRGGYTF. CDR3 sequence (DNA): TGTGCCAGCCTTTCCGCGGTCCGCGGAGGCTACACCTTC. Combining the CDR3 with reference TRBV5-6 and TRBJ1-2 gives the whole variable domain DAGVTQSPTHLIKTRGQQVTLRCSPKSGHDTVSWYQQALGQGPQFIFQYYEEEERQRGNFPDRFSGHQFPNYSSELNVNALLLGDSALYLCASLSAVRGGYTFGSGTRLTVV.

The V gene is TRBV4-3, the J gene TRBJ2-1, with TRBD2 identical over 10 bases. This CDR3 region has 17 residues. Germline values: CDR1 LGHNA, CDR2 YSLEER. V shed 2 bases, J shed 8 bases, and the junction held 12 bases outside the gene matches. The DNA for the CDR3 is TGCGCCAGCAGCCAACCCCTTGTAGCGGGAGGTACTGATGAGCAGTTCTTC. Encoded protein: CASSQPLVAGGTDEQFF.

The V call is TRBV10-3, the J call TRBJ2-5; 16 bases are shared with TRBD2. Germline V CDR1 and CDR2: ENHRY, SYGVKD. The CDR3 extends over 18 amino acids. The ends lost 3 bases at V and 4 bases at J; junction bases unmatched: 8. CDR3 in amino acids: CAISEGTSGGALRETQYF. The CDR3 DNA follows: TGTGCCATCAGTGAAGGGACTAGCGGGGGGGCCTTACGAGAGACCCAGTACTTC.

This clone was seen a handful of times. The chain recombines TRBV27 with TRBJ1-2, with TRBD1 as a possible D gene (5 bases). The germline V and J ends were trimmed by 2 bases and 4 bases, with 14 bases remaining between them. This CDR3 is built from 15 residues. In germline, CDR1 is MNHEY, CDR2 SMNVEV (reference sequence). CDR3 in amino acids: CASSLGVAQGYGYTF. The CDR3 region has the DNA TGTGCCAGCAGTTTAGGGGTAGCCCAGGGCTATGGCTACACCTTC.